Listed below are T cell receptor beta chains from one sample, sequenced in a study of T cell repertoires in aging, cancer and after chemotherapy. TCRdb re-called the multiplex PCR reads with MiXCR, one entry per CDR3 protein. This sample carries about 5,100 distinct CDR3 sequences, around 40% of them seen once, and the ten largest clones take approximately 43%. Sequencing input: blood. Receptors originate from a human donor with a blood cancer. Both conserved end residues are part of each CDR3. The D gene is left open where the match is weak. The size field is filled for only some rows; it gives once, few, many or a size class.

TRBV10-3	TRBJ2-7	.	few	TGTGCCATCAGCCCCGGACGGGGGGCGGACGAGCAGTACTTC	CAISPGRGADEQYF
TRBV12-3/TRBV12-4	TRBJ2-2	.	.	TGTGCCAGCGCTAAAGAGGGGCAGGGAGGCACCGGGGAGCTGTTTTTT	CASAKEGQGGTGELFF
TRBV24-1	TRBJ2-2	TRBD1	few	TGTGCCACCAGTGACCCCGGGACAGGTAGGACCGGGGAGCTGTTTTTT	CATSDPGTGRTGELFF
TRBV19	TRBJ1-5	TRBD1	.	TGTGCCACCAGACCCGGACAGGGGTGGTTTCATCAGCCCCAGCATTTT	CATRPGQGWFHQPQHF
TRBV27	TRBJ2-7	TRBD2	few	TGTGCCAGCAGTTTAAGCTTAGCGGGGGCCTACGAGCAGTACTTC	CASSLSLAGAYEQYF
TRBV30	TRBJ2-5	TRBD1	medium-sized	TGTGCCTGGAGTATCGGGACAGGGGACGGGACCCAGTACTTC	CAWSIGTGDGTQYF
TRBV19	TRBJ1-5	TRBD1	few	TGTGCCAGTAGTAATCAGGGGGTGGATCAGCCCCAGCATTTT	CASSNQGVDQPQHF
TRBV7-2	TRBJ2-3	.	.	TGTGCCAGCAGCTTTGATCTAATGACAGATACGCAGTATTTT	CASSFDLMTDTQYF
TRBV12-3/TRBV12-4	TRBJ1-3	TRBD1	few	TGTGCCAGCAGCCAGGGGGGGGGGCTGGCCATATATTTT	CASSQGGGLAIYF
TRBV5-6	TRBJ1-6	.	.	TGTGCCAGCAGCTTGGGCGGTTTCACTTCACCCCTCCACTTT	CASSLGGFTSPLHF
TRBV20-1	TRBJ2-7	.	few	TGCAGTGTTTCGGCCTCGTACGAGCAGTACTTC	CSVSASYEQYF
TRBV4-1	TRBJ1-6	.	.	TGCGCCAGCAGCCAAGATACCGGTTCACCCCTCCACTTT	CASSQDTGSPLHF
TRBV5-6	TRBJ1-2	.	few	TGTGCCAGCAGCTTGGAGGCTGTGTCCAACTATGGCTACACCTTC	CASSLEAVSNYGYTF
TRBV20-1	TRBJ1-5	.	few	TGCAGTGCCACCGTCAGGGACAACCTTCAGCCCCAGCATTTT	CSATVRDNLQPQHF
TRBV19	TRBJ1-2	.	.	TGTGCCAGTAGTATTTTATCAGGGGAGGACTATGGCTACACCTTC	CASSILSGEDYGYTF
TRBV27	TRBJ1-2	.	few	TGTGCCAGCAGTTATGGGAATCGGTATGGCTACACCTTC	CASSYGNRYGYTF
TRBV10-3	TRBJ1-2	TRBD1	.	TGTGCCATCAGTGTGGACAGGGAGTCTGGCTACACCTTC	CAISVDRESGYTF
TRBV5-1	TRBJ1-2	.	.	TGCGCCAGCAGCTTGGTGTTCTGGCTAGCTAACTATGGCTACACCTTC	CASSLVFWLANYGYTF
TRBV12-3/TRBV12-4	TRBJ2-3	.	few	TGTGCCAGCAGTTTATATGGAGATACGCAGTATTTT	CASSLYGDTQYF
TRBV6-1	TRBJ2-7	.	medium-sized	TGTGCCAGCACCATATACAGCTACGGTGACTACGAGCAGTACTTC	CASTIYSYGDYEQYF
TRBV30	TRBJ1-2	TRBD1	.	TGTGCCTGGAATACAGGGGGCGGCTACACCTTC	CAWNTGGGYTF
TRBV6-5	TRBJ2-7	.	large	TGTGCCAGCACCCAAGGGGGGCAGGGATTGTACGAGCAGTACTTC	CASTQGGQGLYEQYF
TRBV5-1	TRBJ1-5	.	.	TGCGCCAGCAGCTTGGGGGGGTCAGCTAGCAATCAGCCCCAGCATTTT	CASSLGGSASNQPQHF
TRBV30	TRBJ1-2	.	medium-sized	TGTGCCTGGAGTGTACGGGCAGCAGCAGGCGATGGCTACACCTTC	CAWSVRAAAGDGYTF
TRBV7-9	TRBJ1-4	.	few	TGTGCCAGCAGCTTAGTAGGGCTGAGAGAAAAACTGTTTTTT	CASSLVGLREKLFF
TRBV5-4	TRBJ2-6	TRBD2	few	TGTGCCAGCAGCTTGGGACTAGCGGGCTCTGGGGCCAACGTCCTGACTTTC	CASSLGLAGSGANVLTF
TRBV5-4	TRBJ1-2	.	few	TGTGCCAGCAGCTCCGACGGCTATGGCTACACCTTC	CASSSDGYGYTF
TRBV12-3/TRBV12-4	TRBJ2-3	.	medium-sized	TGTGCCAGCAGTTCGGGAACTAGCACAGATACGCAGTATTTT	CASSSGTSTDTQYF
TRBV5-6	TRBJ2-1	TRBD2	few	TGTGCCAGCAGCTTGTTGGCGGGGGGCTCCAATGAGCAGTTCTTC	CASSLLAGGSNEQFF
TRBV6-6	TRBJ2-1	TRBD2	.	TGTGCCAGCAGTTACTTTTTAATAGCGGGGGTTACTTACAATGAGCAGTTCTTC	CASSYFLIAGVTYNEQFF
TRBV5-1	TRBJ1-2	.	.	TGCGCCAGCAGCTTGGAACTGGGCATGCTCCCCACCTTC	CASSLELGMLPTF
TRBV6-5	TRBJ1-6	.	.	TGTGCCAGCAGTGGGATAGGTCATAATTCACCCCTCCACTTT	CASSGIGHNSPLHF
TRBV4-2	TRBJ1-6	.	.	TGTGCCAGCAGCCAAGACGGACACCTATCTGATTCACCCCTCCACTTT	CASSQDGHLSDSPLHF
TRBV20-1	TRBJ1-6	TRBD1	few	TGCAGTGCTCGCCCCGGGACAGTATATAATTCACCCCTCCACTTT	CSARPGTVYNSPLHF
TRBV19	TRBJ1-1	TRBD1	.	TGTGCCAGTAGCCTACGACAGGGGCCTTCCCAACCCACTGAAGCTTTCTTT	CASSLRQGPSQPTEAFF
TRBV5-4	TRBJ2-1	TRBD2	.	TGTGCCAGCAGCTTGGGTAGCGGGGCGGTCCCAAGGGAGCAGTTCTTC	CASSLGSGAVPREQFF
TRBV24-1	TRBJ1-5	.	.	TGTGCCACCAGCGATCCAGGGTACAATCAGCCCCAGCATTTT	CATSDPGYNQPQHF
TRBV6-5	TRBJ1-2	.	medium-sized	TGTGCCAGCGGAAGAGTTGGCTACACCTTC	CASGRVGYTF
TRBV6-5	TRBJ1-2	.	once	TGTGCCAGCCTCTCTAACTATGGCTACACCTTC	CASLSNYGYTF
TRBV10-3	TRBJ1-1	TRBD1	.	TGTGCCATCAGTGAGGCAGGGGGGAACACTGAAGCTTTCTTT	CAISEAGGNTEAFF
TRBV24-1	TRBJ1-2	TRBD1	.	TGTGCCAGCAGGTTAGACAGGGGGTGGTCCTCCTATGGCTACACCTTC	CASRLDRGWSSYGYTF
TRBV19	TRBJ1-1	TRBD1	few	TGTGCCAGTAACGCCGGGACAGGGGCGGTGGGTGTAGCTTTCTTT	CASNAGTGAVGVAFF
TRBV6-1	TRBJ2-5	.	once	TGTGCCAGTAGGAGGACGCCTGCAGAGACCCAGTACTTC	CASRRTPAETQYF
TRBV20-1	TRBJ1-3	.	.	TGCAGTGCTCGTAACCGAGCCATTGGAAACACCATATATTTT	CSARNRAIGNTIYF
TRBV20-1	TRBJ2-7	.	.	TGCAGTGCTAGAGATATGAGGGCGACAGAATCACAGTACTTC	CSARDMRATESQYF
TRBV5-6	TRBJ2-7	.	few	TGTGCCAGCAGCTTGGGGACGAATCAAGACTACGAGCAGTACTTC	CASSLGTNQDYEQYF
TRBV7-6	TRBJ1-3	TRBD1	.	TGTGCCAGCAGCCAGGGACAGGGGATTCTGCTGGAAGGCACCATATATTTT	CASSQGQGILLEGTIYF
TRBV24-1	TRBJ2-5	.	few	TGTGCCACCAGTGTTTTAGAGACCCAGTACTTC	CATSVLETQYF
TRBV6-1	TRBJ2-7	.	few	TGTGCCAGCAGTGAATGGGGCTACGAGCAGTACTTC	CASSEWGYEQYF
TRBV10-1	TRBJ2-3	.	once	TGCGCCAGCAGTGTGGGGTGGAGAGGGGATACGCAGTATTTT	CASSVGWRGDTQYF
TRBV10-1	TRBJ2-1	.	.	TGCGCCAGCTCCGAAGGGATAGGTGAGCAGTTCTTC	CASSEGIGEQFF
TRBV24-1	TRBJ1-5	.	few	TGTGCCACCAGTGATAGGGGGGGCAATCAGCCCCAGCATTTT	CATSDRGGNQPQHF
TRBV20-1	TRBJ2-1	.	medium-sized	TGCAGTGCTTCCGAACAGATAGTTTACAATGAGCAGTTCTTC	CSASEQIVYNEQFF
TRBV6-1	TRBJ1-1	.	.	TGTGCCAGCAGTGGGGTGGAAACAGGGATAGGGACTGAAGCTTTCTTT	CASSGVETGIGTEAFF
TRBV6-5	TRBJ2-1	TRBD2	few	TGTGCCAGCAGCCCGGGACTAGCGGACTTCTCCTACAATGAGCAGTTCTTC	CASSPGLADFSYNEQFF
TRBV6-5	TRBJ2-2	TRBD1	large	TGTGCCACCGGACAGGAGACCGGGGAGCTGTTTTTT	CATGQETGELFF
TRBV10-3	TRBJ2-2	.	medium-sized	TGTGCCATCAGTGAAGGGAGTTCCGGGGAGCTGTTTTTT	CAISEGSSGELFF
TRBV27	TRBJ2-1	.	few	TGTGCCATCAGTCCCAGGGGTGGTGAGCAGTTCTTC	CAISPRGGEQFF